Below are 21 T cell receptor beta chains sequenced from a single sample in a study of cytomegalovirus exposure and HLA in healthy donors. Profiled with immunoSEQ multiplex PCR; TCRdb holds only in-frame clones, not every one. The table has 200,000 or so clones, around 86% seen once. The sample taken for sequencing was PBMCs. The receptors stem from a woman aged 18-29 years in good health and CMV-seropositive.

This chain joins TRBV29-1 and TRBJ1-3; D possibly corresponds to TRBD1 (5 bases). The CDR3 loop spans 14 amino acids. Germline loops: CDR1 SQVTM, CDR2 ANQGSEA. V dropped 7 bases and J dropped 2 bases, with 15 bases sitting between them. CDR3 sequence reads: CSAQTWGAGNTIYF. CDR3 DNA sequence: TGCAGCGCTCAAACTTGGGGGGCTGGAAACACCATATATTTT.

The rearrangement uses TRBV7-6 and TRBJ2-1; 7 nucleotides agree with TRBD2. The germline CDR1 and CDR2 sequences are SGHVS and FNYEAQ. This CDR3 comprises 19 residues. The trim removed 8 bases at V and 0 bases at J, leaving 19 bases unmatched. This chain's CDR3 is CASGRASVTGADSYNEQFF. CDR3 in DNA: TGTGCCAGCGGGAGGGCTAGCGTCACGGGAGCAGACTCCTACAATGAGCAGTTCTTC.

The chain is built from TRBV7-2 and TRBJ1-4, with D perhaps TRBD1 (5 bases). CDR3 size: 13 residues. The germline V gene has CDR1 SGHTA and CDR2 FQGNSA. With 1 base removed from V and 12 bases from J, the gap between germline ends came to 12 bases. CDR3 sequence (DNA): TGTGCCAGCAGCTTAGTTGGGGGGTCCGAACTGTTTTTT. Protein product: CASSLVGGSELFF.

The chain employs TRBV9 and TRBJ2-7; no definite D call. V lost 5 bases and J lost 0, with 6 bases in between. Germline CDR1 SGDLS, CDR2 YYNGEE. The CDR3 runs to 12 residues. Here the CDR3 reads CASSRSSYEQYF. The DNA of the CDR3 is TGTGCCAGCAGTCGTAGCTCCTACGAGCAGTACTTC.

The chain links TRBV11-2 to TRBJ2-1, with TRBD2 as a possible D gene (5 bases). The V gene lost 1 base and the J gene lost 5 bases, with 6 bases spanning the gap. The V gene's germline CDR1 is SGHAT and CDR2 FQNNGV. CDR3 length: 13 residues. In nucleotides, the CDR3 is TGTGCCAGCAGCTTAGTCGGGAACAATGAGCAGTTCTTC. Translation: CASSLVGNNEQFF.

The genes are TRBV11-2 and TRBJ1-4; 8 bases align to TRBD1. This CDR3 spans 16 amino acids. Per germline, CDR1 SGHAT and CDR2 FQNNGV. V was pared by 5 bases and J by 8 bases, with 13 bases of the junction left unmatched. Written as DNA, the CDR3 is TGTGCCAGCAGCGGCCGAGGACAGGGAATAGGCGAAAAACTGTTTTTT. Translation: CASSGRGQGIGEKLFF.

On this clone: One junction end does not reproduce the germline sequence, and a read error may be involved. The chain joins TRBV27 to TRBJ2-7; TRBD1 might be the D (6 bases). The length of the CDR3 is 11 residues. Germline assignment: CDR1 MNHEY and CDR2 SMNVEV (reference sequence). In DNA, the CDR3 is TGTGCCAGCAGTGAAACAGGGAATACTCACTTC. This encodes CASSETGNTHF.

V is TRBV7-3 and J is TRBJ2-1, with D possibly being TRBD2 (5 bases). Germline values: CDR1 SGHTA, CDR2 FQGTGA. Trimming left V 1 base short and J 9 bases short, with 19 bases between. The CDR3 is made up of 16 amino acids. CDR3 sequence (DNA): TGTGCCAGCAGCTTAATTCCACTAGGCGCTTCTGGTGAGCAGTTCTTC. Translated: CASSLIPLGASGEQFF.

The J gene is TRBJ1-2, the V gene TRBV4-2, with 9 bases that match TRBD1. Germline V gives CDR1 LGHNA, CDR2 YNFKEQ. The V gene end was trimmed by 4 bases and the J gene end by 1 base; junction bases not matched to a gene: 7. CDR3 length: 16 amino acids. CDR3 in DNA: TGTGCCAGCAGCCCAGGGACAGGGCAAGGTAACTATGGCTACACCTTC. Translation: CASSPGTGQGNYGYTF.

This clone was found a few times. The rearrangement joins TRBV7-9 to TRBJ1-2; tentative D call: TRBD1 (5 bases). Germline CDR1 reads SEHNR; CDR2 reads FQNEAQ (reference sequence). The CDR3 has 12 amino acids. With 6 bases removed from V and 4 bases from J, the gap between germline ends came to 9 bases. The DNA for the CDR3 is TGTGCCAGCAGTGGAGACAGCTATGGCTACACCTTC. Its translation is CASSGDSYGYTF.

This clone was found a few times. The J gene is TRBJ2-1, the V gene TRBV10-3; possibly TRBD1 for D (5 bases). The CDR3 length is 13 residues. Germline V CDR1 and CDR2: ENHRY, SYGVKD. Trimming left V 8 bases short and J 2 bases short, with 10 bases between. The CDR3 nucleotides read TGTGCCATCTTAGGGGATCCCTACAATGAGCAGTTCTTC. This translates into CAILGDPYNEQFF.

This clone has only a few counts. Because the CDR3's place on the DNA is in doubt, the DNA is left out and the CDR3 is given as listed by TCRdb. This rearrangement joins TRBV21-1 to TRBJ1-5; the listed D gene, TRBD1, was not tested against the DNA. TRBV21-1 is shown as a pseudogene. The CDR3 sequence runs 19 residues, both termini included. CDR3: CASSKISFGTGSLDQPQHF.

The chain uses TRBV5-4 and TRBJ1-2; D might be TRBD1 (6 bases). V lost 4 bases and J lost 7, with 8 bases in between. Germline V gene data show CDR1 as SGHNT and CDR2 as YYREEE (reference sequence). This CDR3 is built from 11 residues. In nucleotides, the CDR3 is TGTGCCAGCAGCGGCAGGGGTGGCTACACCTTC. Its translation: CASSGRGGYTF.

The chain carries TRBV4-1 and TRBJ1-2; D perhaps matches TRBD1 (6 bases). V was pared by 4 bases and J by 8 bases, with 8 bases between. The CDR3 is 11 residues long. CDR1 and CDR2 from the germline V gene are MGHRA and YSYEKL. As DNA, the CDR3 is TGCGCCAGCAGCCGGGGGCCAGGCTACACCTTC. Its translation: CASSRGPGYTF.

This clone was detected a few times. The chain is built from TRBV28 and TRBJ2-1; 9 bases match TRBD1. Germline-derived CDR1 and CDR2 are MDHEN and SYDVKM. V lost 6 bases and J lost 3; bases outside the gene matches: 6. The CDR3 covers 15 residues. The CDR3 reads CASSPDRGNYNEQFF. CDR3 nucleotides: TGTGCCAGCAGCCCCGACAGGGGGAACTACAATGAGCAGTTCTTC.

The count of this clone is one. The chain couples TRBV9 to TRBJ1-5; 7 nucleotides align to TRBD1. Germline CDR1 is SGDLS and CDR2 is YYNGEE. With V trimmed by 3 bases and J by 2 bases, 5 bases remained unmatched. This CDR3 spans 15 amino acids. The DNA of the CDR3 is TGTGCCAGCAGCGAAACAGGGGACGGCAATCAGCCCCAGCATTTT. Protein sequence: CASSETGDGNQPQHF.

The count of this clone is one. A much more abundant neighbour one base away suggests this may be a read error. The CDR3 DNA reads as TGTGCCAGCAGTGACACAGGGCGAACGAACACCGGGGAGCTGTTTTTT. It translates to CASSDTGRTNTGELFF. The rearrangement links TRBV2 to TRBJ2-2; D is possibly TRBD1 (6 bases). V was trimmed by 3 bases and J by 0 bases, leaving 11 bases between them. The CDR3 length is 16 residues. Germline-derived CDR1 and CDR2 are SNHLY and FYNNEI.

This chain connects TRBV11-3 to TRBJ2-7; no definite D call. The ends were cut back, 1 base at V and 7 bases at J, with 11 bases in the middle. This CDR3 contains 13 residues. Germline CDR1 is SGHNT and CDR2 is YENEEA. The CDR3 nucleotides read TGTGCCAGCAGCTTAGGGTCCAGGTTTGAGCAGTACTTC. Translation: CASSLGSRFEQYF. The full variable domain, rest sourced from reference TRBV11-3 and TRBJ2-7, is EAGVVQSPRYKIIEKKQPVAFWCNPISGHNTLYWYLQNLGQGPELLIRYENEEAVDDSQLPKDRFSAERLKGVDSTLKIQPAELGDSAVYLCASSLGSRFEQYFGPGTRLTVT.

This clone was detected only once. The chain couples TRBV4-1 to TRBJ1-2; D gene unclear. The V and J ends lost 0 bases and 4 bases respectively, with 15 bases between them. The CDR3 has 16 residues. Looked up from germline, CDR1 is MGHRA and CDR2 is YSYEKL. Written as DNA, the CDR3 is TGCGCCAGCAGCCAAGAAACGAGCACTACATCCTATGGCTACACCTTC. Translated: CASSQETSTTSYGYTF.

This clone showed up just once. This chain joins TRBV29-1 and TRBJ2-7; D not resolved. The germline V gene encodes CDR1 SQVTM and CDR2 ANQGSEA. This CDR3 contains 11 residues. Trimming removed 5 bases at V and 2 bases at J, with 7 bases between. The CDR3, as DNA: TGCAGCGTTCACACCCCCTACGAGCAGTACTTC. Amino acids: CSVHTPYEQYF.

The chain couples TRBV28 to TRBJ1-2, with D perhaps TRBD1 (6 bases). The CDR3 length is 14 residues. Germline V CDR1 and CDR2: MDHEN, SYDVKM. With 4 bases removed from V and 4 bases from J, the gap between germline ends came to 13 bases. The CDR3 nucleotides are TGTGCCAGCAGTTCCCCCGGGACAAGCTATGGCTACACCTTC. This gives the protein CASSSPGTSYGYTF.